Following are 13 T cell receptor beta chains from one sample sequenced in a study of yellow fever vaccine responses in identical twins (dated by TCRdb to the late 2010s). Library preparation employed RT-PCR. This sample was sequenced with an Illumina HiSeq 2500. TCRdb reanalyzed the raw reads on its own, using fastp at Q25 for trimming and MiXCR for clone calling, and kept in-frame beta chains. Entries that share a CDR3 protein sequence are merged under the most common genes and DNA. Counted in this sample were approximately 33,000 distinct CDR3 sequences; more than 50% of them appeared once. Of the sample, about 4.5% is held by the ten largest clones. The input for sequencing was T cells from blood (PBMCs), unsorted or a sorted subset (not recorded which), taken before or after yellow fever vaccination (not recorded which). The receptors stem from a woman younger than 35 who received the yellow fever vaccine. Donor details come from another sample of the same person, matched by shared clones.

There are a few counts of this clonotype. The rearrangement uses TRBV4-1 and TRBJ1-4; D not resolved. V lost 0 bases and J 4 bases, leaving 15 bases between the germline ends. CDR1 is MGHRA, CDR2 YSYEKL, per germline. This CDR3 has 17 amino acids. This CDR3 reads CASSQEFPGLGNEKLFF. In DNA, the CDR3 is TGCGCCAGCAGCCAAGAGTTTCCTGGGCTGGGTAATGAAAAACTGTTTTTT.

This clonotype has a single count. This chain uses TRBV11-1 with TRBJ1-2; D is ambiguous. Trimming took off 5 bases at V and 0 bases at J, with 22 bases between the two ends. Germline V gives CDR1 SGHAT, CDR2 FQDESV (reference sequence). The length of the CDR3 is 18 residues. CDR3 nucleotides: TGTGCCAGCAGCCCCTACTATTACCGGATCACCTCTAACTATGGCTACACCTTC. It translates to CASSPYYYRITSNYGYTF.

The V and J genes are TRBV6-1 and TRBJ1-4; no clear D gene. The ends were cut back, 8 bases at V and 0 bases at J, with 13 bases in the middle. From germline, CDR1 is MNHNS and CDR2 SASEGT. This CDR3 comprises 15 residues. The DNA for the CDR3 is TGTGCCAGCGGACTCTCGGGTGCAACTAATGAAAAACTGTTTTTT. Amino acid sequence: CASGLSGATNEKLFF.

The CDR3 protein is CSAIRTSGGKGEQFF. In DNA form, the CDR3 reads TGCAGTGCAATAAGGACTAGCGGGGGAAAGGGTGAGCAGTTCTTC. V is TRBV20-1 and J is TRBJ2-1; 13 nucleotides align to TRBD2. V trimming: 6 bases; J trimming: 9 bases; junction bases outside the gene matches: 11. Germline CDR1 is DFQATT and CDR2 is SNEGSKA (reference sequence). The CDR3 contains 15 residues.

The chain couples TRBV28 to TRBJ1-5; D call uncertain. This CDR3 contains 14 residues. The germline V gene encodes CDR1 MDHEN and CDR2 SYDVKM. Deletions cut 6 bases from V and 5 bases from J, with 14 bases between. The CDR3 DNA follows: TGTGCCAGCAGCCCCGGAGGATCAGATCAGCCCCAGCATTTT. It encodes CASSPGGSDQPQHF.

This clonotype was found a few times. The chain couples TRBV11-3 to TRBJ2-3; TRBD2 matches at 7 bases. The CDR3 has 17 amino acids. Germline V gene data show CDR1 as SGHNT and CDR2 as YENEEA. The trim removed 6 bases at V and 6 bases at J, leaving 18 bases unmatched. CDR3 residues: CASRSISGLLGGDTQYF. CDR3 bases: TGTGCCAGCAGATCGATATCGGGACTACTCGGAGGGGATACGCAGTATTTT.

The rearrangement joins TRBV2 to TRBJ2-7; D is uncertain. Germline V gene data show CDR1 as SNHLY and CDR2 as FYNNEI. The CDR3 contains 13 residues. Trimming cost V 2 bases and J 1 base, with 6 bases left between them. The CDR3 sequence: CASSELESYEQYF. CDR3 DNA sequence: TGTGCCAGCAGTGAACTGGAGTCCTACGAGCAGTACTTC.

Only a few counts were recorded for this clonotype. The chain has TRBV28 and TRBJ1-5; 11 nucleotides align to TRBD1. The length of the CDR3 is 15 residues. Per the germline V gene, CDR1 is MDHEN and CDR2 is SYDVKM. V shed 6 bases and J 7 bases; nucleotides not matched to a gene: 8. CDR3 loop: CASRPGQGVRQPQHF. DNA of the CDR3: TGTGCCAGCAGGCCGGGACAGGGGGTTCGACAGCCCCAGCATTTT.

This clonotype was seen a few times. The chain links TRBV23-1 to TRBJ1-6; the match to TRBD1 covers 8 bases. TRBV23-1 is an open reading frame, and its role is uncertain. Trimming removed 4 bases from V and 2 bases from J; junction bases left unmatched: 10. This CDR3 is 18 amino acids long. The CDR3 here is CASSPDKDRGTYNSPLHF. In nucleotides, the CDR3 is TGCGCCAGCAGTCCCGACAAAGACAGGGGCACCTATAATTCACCCCTCCACTTT.

The CDR3 DNA reads TGTGCCAGCAGCCGAACGACGGGGAGCACAGATACGCAGTATTTT. This translates into CASSRTTGSTDTQYF. J is TRBJ2-3 and V is TRBV4-2; the D gene is possibly TRBD2 (5 bases). The CDR3 contains 15 residues. Trimming took 4 bases from V and 0 from J, leaving 11 bases between them. Germline CDR1 reads LGHNA; CDR2 reads YNFKEQ.

The CDR3 loop is CASSSGAPWMFF. CDR3 nucleotide sequence: TGTGCCAGCAGCTCAGGGGCCCCCTGGATGTTCTTT. This sequence joins TRBV13 and TRBJ1-1; D perhaps matches TRBD1 (6 bases). Germline CDR1 PRHDT, CDR2 FYEKMQ (reference sequence). The CDR3 contains 12 residues. Trimming cost V 4 bases and J 14 bases, with 17 bases left between them.

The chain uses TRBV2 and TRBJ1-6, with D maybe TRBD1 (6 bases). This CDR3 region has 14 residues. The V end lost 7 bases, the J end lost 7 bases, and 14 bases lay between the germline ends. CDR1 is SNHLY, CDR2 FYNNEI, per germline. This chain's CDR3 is CASTTQGSNSPLHF. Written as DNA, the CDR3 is TGTGCCAGCACCACACAGGGATCCAATTCACCCCTCCACTTT.

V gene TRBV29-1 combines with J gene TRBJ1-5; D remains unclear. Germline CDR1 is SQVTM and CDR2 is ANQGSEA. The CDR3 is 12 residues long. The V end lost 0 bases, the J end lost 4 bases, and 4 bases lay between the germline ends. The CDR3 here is CSVEDGNQPQHF. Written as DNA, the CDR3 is TGCAGCGTTGAAGACGGAAATCAGCCCCAGCATTTT.